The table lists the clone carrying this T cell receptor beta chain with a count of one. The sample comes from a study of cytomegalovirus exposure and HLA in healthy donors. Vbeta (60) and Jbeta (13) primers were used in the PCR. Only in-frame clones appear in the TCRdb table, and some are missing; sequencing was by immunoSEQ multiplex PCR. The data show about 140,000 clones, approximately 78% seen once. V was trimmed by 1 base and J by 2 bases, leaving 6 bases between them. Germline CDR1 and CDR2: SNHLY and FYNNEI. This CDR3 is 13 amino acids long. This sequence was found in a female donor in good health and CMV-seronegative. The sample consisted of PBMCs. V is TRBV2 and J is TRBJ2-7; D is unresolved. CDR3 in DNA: TGTGCCAGCAGTGAAGAACAGCCCTACGAGCAGTACTTC. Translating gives CASSEEQPYEQYF. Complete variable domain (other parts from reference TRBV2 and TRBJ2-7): EPEVTQTPSHQVTQMGQEVILRCVPISNHLYFYWYRQILGQKVEFLVSFYNNEISEKSEIFDDQFSVERPDGSNFTLKIRSTKLEDSAMYFCASSEEQPYEQYFGPGTRLTVT.